This T cell receptor beta chain appears in the sequencing data of a study of PD-L1 blockade in urothelial cancer. Study overall: Bladder-origin urothelial cancer in males covered about 90% of the 29 patients. Blood yielded a median of 141,255 T cells per sample.

Synthetically made TCR analog templates were put into each PCR as spikes. Repertoires were generated with immunoSEQ multiplex PCR, while TCRdb's copy carries only in-frame clones and drops some. Seen here are 80,000 to 100,000 clones, roughly 82% observed once, and the top ten hold over 7.5%. This CDR3 spans 17 amino acids. V shed 6 bases, J shed 0 bases, and the junction held 8 bases outside the gene matches. CDR1 LNHDA and CDR2 SQIVND come from the germline V gene (reference sequence). The source was PBMCs, collected around atezolizumab (anti-PD-L1) treatment. V and J are TRBV19 and TRBJ2-6, with TRBD1 matching over 7 bases. This TCR came from a man aged 70 or older with urothelial cancer. The CDR3 DNA reads TGTGCCAGTAGCCGACAGGGATCTAGCTCTGGGGCCAACGTCCTGACTTTC. As protein: CASSRQGSSSGANVLTF.